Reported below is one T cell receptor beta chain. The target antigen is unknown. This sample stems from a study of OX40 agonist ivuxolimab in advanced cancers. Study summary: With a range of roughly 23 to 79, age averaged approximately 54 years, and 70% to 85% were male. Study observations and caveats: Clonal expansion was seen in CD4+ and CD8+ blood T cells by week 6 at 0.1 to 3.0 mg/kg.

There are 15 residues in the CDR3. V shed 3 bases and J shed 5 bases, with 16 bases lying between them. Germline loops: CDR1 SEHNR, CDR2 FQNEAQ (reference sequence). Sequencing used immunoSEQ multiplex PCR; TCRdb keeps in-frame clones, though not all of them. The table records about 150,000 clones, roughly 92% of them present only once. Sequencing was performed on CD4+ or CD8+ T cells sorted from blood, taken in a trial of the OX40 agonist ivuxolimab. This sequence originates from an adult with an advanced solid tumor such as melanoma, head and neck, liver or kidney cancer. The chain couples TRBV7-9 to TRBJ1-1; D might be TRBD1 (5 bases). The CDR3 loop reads CASSLLGRGRTEAFF. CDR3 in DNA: TGTGCCAGCAGCTTGTTAGGGCGGGGGAGGACTGAAGCTTTCTTT. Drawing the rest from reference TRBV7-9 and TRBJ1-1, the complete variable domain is DTGVSQNPRHKITKRGQNVTFRCDPISEHNRLYWYRQTLGQGPEFLTYFQNEAQLEKSRLLSDRFSAERPKGSFSTLEIQRTEQGDSAMYLCASSLLGRGRTEAFFGQGTRLTVV.